This TCR beta chain came from a study of CD8+CD57+ T cells in acquired aplastic anemia. Study in general: The average for DNA from sorted CD4+ and CD8+ cells was about 2.9 ug.

Genomic DNA was employed as the template in profiling TCR beta VDJ and CDR3. MiXCR, run by TCRdb on the reads, gives a single entry per CDR3 protein. The repertoire holds a few hundred thousand distinct CDR3 sequences, with less than 35% as singletons. Patients chosen for sequencing had CD8+CD57+ cells that had expanded, as shown by flow cytometry. V was pared by 1 base and J by 4 bases, with 5 bases of the junction left unmatched. This CDR3 contains 15 residues. Germline CDR1 and CDR2: SGHNT and YYREEE (reference sequence). This clonotype was found once. The material sequenced was sorted CD4+, CD8+, or CD8+CD57+ T cells (not recorded which) from PBMCs. The TCR comes from a human donor with aplastic anemia. J is TRBJ2-7 and V is TRBV5-4, with 10 bases fitting TRBD2. CDR3 nucleotide sequence: TGTGCCAGCAGCTTGTCTAGCGGGAGAGTTTACGAGCAGTACTTC. Translating it yields CASSLSSGRVYEQYF.